A selection of T cell receptor beta chains follows, all from one sample in a study of identical twins. TCRdb reanalysed the 5' RACE reads using MiXCR and keeps one entry per CDR3 protein. The table includes around 340,000 distinct CDR3 sequences, roughly 10% detected once. Specimen: naive T cells sorted from blood. The receptors were sampled from a woman in her forties or fifties in good health. Both conserved end residues are part of each CDR3. Each record gives: clone size, V gene, D gene, J gene, CDR3 protein, CDR3 DNA. The D gene is left open where the match is weak. Some rows have no size entry. The others give once, few or many, or a class for an expanded clone.

few	TRBV20-1	NA	TRBJ1-1	CSARDIRPVGFTEAFF	TGCAGTGCTAGAGATATTAGGCCAGTAGGTTTCACCGAAGCTTTCTTT
few	TRBV5-1	TRBD1	TRBJ1-4	CASSLRTGENEKLFF	TGCGCCAGCAGCCTTCGGACAGGTGAAAATGAAAAACTGTTTTTT
NA	TRBV5-1	TRBD2	TRBJ2-3	CATASGSLTDTQYF	TGCGCCACCGCTAGCGGGAGTCTAACAGATACGCAGTATTTT
NA	TRBV5-1	TRBD2	TRBJ2-3	CASSLAGLAGGTTDTQYF	TGCGCCAGCAGCTTGGCCGGACTAGCGGGGGGTACCACAGATACGCAGTATTTT
few	TRBV5-1	TRBD2	TRBJ2-7	CASSLRTPSTSGPSYEQYF	TGCGCCAGCAGCTTACGAACTCCTTCGACTAGCGGGCCGTCCTACGAGCAGTACTTC
many	TRBV10-3	NA	TRBJ2-5	CAIREIAGETQYF	TGTGCCATCAGGGAAATAGCCGGGGAGACCCAGTACTTC
NA	TRBV11-2	TRBD1	TRBJ2-2	CASSFPGQVHGELFF	TGTGCCAGCAGCTTCCCGGGACAGGTCCACGGGGAGCTGTTTTTT
NA	TRBV12-3/TRBV12-4	NA	TRBJ1-2	CASSFRLGGNRSYGYTF	TGTGCCAGCAGTTTTCGATTGGGAGGAAATCGGAGTTATGGCTACACCTTC
NA	TRBV5-1	NA	TRBJ2-5	CASTYRAFGETQYF	TGCGCCAGCACTTACAGGGCATTTGGGGAGACCCAGTACTTC
many	TRBV29-1	TRBD1	TRBJ2-1	CSAGDSMNEQFF	TGCAGCGCCGGGGACAGCATGAATGAGCAGTTCTTC
many	TRBV29-1	NA	TRBJ1-4	CSVGQNEKLFF	TGCAGCGTTGGACAGAATGAAAAACTGTTTTTT
NA	TRBV3-1	TRBD2	TRBJ2-5	CASSQGVPPGTTKETQYF	TGTGCCAGCAGCCAAGGGGTACCCCCCGGGACTACGAAAGAGACCCAGTACTTC
NA	TRBV6-1	NA	TRBJ2-3	CASIGWASGTDTQYF	TGTGCCAGCATCGGATGGGCTAGCGGCACAGATACGCAGTATTTT
many	TRBV15	NA	TRBJ2-1	CATSREGGRYNEQFF	TGTGCCACCAGCAGAGAGGGCGGCCGATACAATGAGCAGTTCTTC
NA	TRBV7-9	NA	TRBJ2-6	CASSSLRRNSGANVLTF	TGTGCCAGCAGCTCCCTGAGGAGAAACTCTGGGGCCAACGTCCTGACTTTC
few	TRBV12-3/TRBV12-4	TRBD1	TRBJ1-1	CASNPDRGNTEAFF	TGTGCCAGCAACCCGGACAGGGGGAACACTGAAGCTTTCTTT
few	TRBV11-2	NA	TRBJ2-5	CASSSGVGGREETQYF	TGTGCCAGCAGCTCCGGCGTAGGCGGCAGAGAAGAGACCCAGTACTTC
few	TRBV29-1	NA	TRBJ2-1	CSVERVLSDEQFF	TGCAGCGTTGAACGGGTACTTTCGGATGAGCAGTTCTTC
many	TRBV5-1	NA	TRBJ2-3	CASSLIKSDTQYF	TGCGCCAGCAGCCTCATTAAATCAGATACGCAGTATTTT
many	TRBV29-1	TRBD1	TRBJ2-1	CSAPPNDRDNEQFF	TGCAGCGCCCCACCCAACGACAGGGACAATGAGCAGTTCTTC
NA	TRBV12-3/TRBV12-4	TRBD2	TRBJ2-3	CASSPLAGGGIDTQYF	TGTGCCAGCAGTCCTCTAGCGGGAGGGGGTATAGATACGCAGTATTTT
few	TRBV20-1	TRBD2	TRBJ2-5	CSAPISGRVPETQYF	TGCAGTGCACCCATTAGCGGGAGGGTCCCGGAGACCCAGTACTTC
NA	TRBV7-6	TRBD2	TRBJ2-3	CASSLASGITDTQYF	TGTGCCAGCAGCTTGGCTAGCGGGATCACAGATACGCAGTATTTT
NA	TRBV12-3/TRBV12-4	TRBD1	TRBJ2-3	CASSFPGQGGTDTQYF	TGTGCCAGCAGTTTTCCGGGACAGGGAGGGACAGATACGCAGTATTTT
NA	TRBV15	TRBD1	TRBJ2-3	CATSRDHRGQGGGTDTQYF	TGTGCCACCAGCAGAGATCATCGGGGACAGGGCGGGGGCACAGATACGCAGTATTTT
few	TRBV5-1	NA	TRBJ2-3	CASLGGPTDTQYF	TGCGCCAGCCTCGGTGGGCCCACAGATACGCAGTATTTT
many	TRBV11-2	NA	TRBJ2-5	CASSSLPSTEETQYF	TGTGCCAGCAGCTCCCTACCGTCGACAGAAGAGACCCAGTACTTC
NA	TRBV24-1	TRBD2	TRBJ2-5	CATSDLRASGTQTQYF	TGTGCCACCAGTGATTTGCGGGCTAGCGGGACACAGACCCAGTACTTC
few	TRBV11-2	NA	TRBJ2-2	CASSLQYRQRNTGELFF	TGTGCCAGCAGCTTACAGTACAGGCAGAGAAACACCGGGGAGCTGTTTTTT
many	TRBV5-1	NA	TRBJ1-2	CASRKDGTFNGYTF	TGCGCCAGCAGAAAAGACGGGACATTTAATGGCTACACCTTC
NA	TRBV18	NA	TRBJ1-5	CASSPNLGNQPQHF	TGTGCCAGCTCACCAAATTTGGGCAATCAGCCCCAGCATTTT
NA	TRBV14	NA	TRBJ1-1	CASSPRIGWDTEAFF	TGTGCCAGCAGCCCGAGGATAGGGTGGGACACTGAAGCTTTCTTT
many	TRBV9	TRBD1	TRBJ1-6	CASSVGTGVNSPLHF	TGTGCCAGCAGCGTAGGGACAGGGGTTAATTCACCCCTCCACTTT
NA	TRBV14	NA	TRBJ1-6	CASSLGPVALHF	TGTGCCAGCAGTCTCGGCCCCGTAGCCCTCCACTTT
few	TRBV20-1	NA	TRBJ1-2	CSARDGTRGGGYTF	TGCAGTGCTAGAGATGGGACGAGGGGAGGTGGCTACACCTTC
few	TRBV5-1	TRBD2	TRBJ2-1	CASSSSGRPSYNEQFF	TGCGCCAGCAGCTCAAGCGGGAGGCCCTCCTACAATGAGCAGTTCTTC
few	TRBV29-1	TRBD1	TRBJ1-1	CSVGHRGDTEAFF	TGCAGCGTTGGGCACAGGGGAGACACTGAAGCTTTCTTT
many	TRBV5-1	TRBD1	TRBJ2-2	CASSPGQPSNTGELFF	TGCGCCAGCAGCCCGGGACAGCCTTCGAACACCGGGGAGCTGTTTTTT
NA	TRBV5-1	TRBD1	TRBJ2-3	CASSADRGFNTDTQYF	TGCGCCAGCAGTGCGGACAGGGGTTTTAACACAGATACGCAGTATTTT
few	TRBV5-1	NA	TRBJ1-1	CASSFVGNTEAFF	TGCGCCAGCAGCTTCGTCGGGAACACTGAAGCTTTCTTT
many	TRBV27	TRBD2	TRBJ2-2	CASSFSGGGTGELFF	TGTGCCAGCAGTTTTAGCGGGGGCGGCACCGGGGAGCTGTTTTTT
NA	TRBV5-1	NA	TRBJ2-1	CASSLPRPPNEQFF	TGCGCCAGCAGCCTACCCCGGCCCCCCAATGAGCAGTTCTTC
few	TRBV6-1	TRBD2	TRBJ2-2	CASSLSGRGRSGELFF	TGTGCCAGCAGCCTAAGCGGGAGGGGAAGGTCCGGGGAGCTGTTTTTT
few	TRBV19	NA	TRBJ1-2	CASRTISYGYTF	TGTGCCAGTAGGACTATTAGCTATGGCTACACCTTC
few	TRBV12-3/TRBV12-4	TRBD2	TRBJ2-5	CASQAGGEGTQYF	TGTGCCAGCCAAGCGGGAGGTGAGGGGACCCAGTACTTC
few	TRBV10-3	NA	TRBJ2-3	CAIGDPMRGASTDTQYF	TGTGCCATCGGGGACCCTATGAGGGGGGCATCGACAGATACGCAGTATTTT
few	TRBV24-1	NA	TRBJ2-2	CATRSLAGPNTGELFF	TGTGCCACCAGATCCCTGGCTGGGCCGAACACCGGGGAGCTGTTTTTT
few	TRBV6-2/TRBV6-3	TRBD2	TRBJ2-4	CASSPLAGPNIQYF	TGTGCCAGCAGTCCCTTAGCGGGACCAAACATTCAGTACTTC
few	TRBV24-1	TRBD2	TRBJ2-5	CATSDTRLAVQETQYF	TGTGCCACCAGTGATACCCGACTAGCGGTTCAAGAGACCCAGTACTTC
NA	TRBV27	NA	TRBJ2-2	CATGSWSGELFF	TGTGCCACCGGATCGTGGTCCGGGGAGCTGTTTTTT
few	TRBV20-1	TRBD2	TRBJ2-7	CSAKALSGGNSYEQYF	TGCAGTGCGAAAGCCCTGAGCGGGGGAAACTCCTACGAGCAGTACTTC
many	TRBV20-1	TRBD2	TRBJ2-7	CSARANSGSFYEQYF	TGCAGTGCTAGGGCTAACAGCGGGAGTTTCTACGAGCAGTACTTC
NA	TRBV6-1	TRBD1	TRBJ2-2	CASSVTTGARTGELFF	TGTGCCAGCAGTGTAACCACAGGGGCTCGCACCGGGGAGCTGTTTTTT
few	TRBV12-3/TRBV12-4	TRBD2	TRBJ2-1	CASRRTSGFNEQFF	TGTGCCAGCAGACGGACTAGCGGATTTAATGAGCAGTTCTTC
few	TRBV6-5	NA	TRBJ2-2	CASSYGSANTGELFF	TGTGCCAGCAGTTACGGGAGCGCGAACACCGGGGAGCTGTTTTTT
few	TRBV20-1	NA	TRBJ2-7	CSGTSAYEQYF	TGCAGTGGGACCTCCGCCTACGAGCAGTACTTC
NA	TRBV7-2	TRBD2	TRBJ2-1	CASDERGGRKNEQFF	TGTGCCAGCGACGAGCGGGGCGGGAGGAAGAATGAGCAGTTCTTC
few	TRBV24-1	NA	TRBJ2-1	CATSRFGDSSEQFF	TGTGCCACCAGTCGATTCGGGGACTCCTCTGAGCAGTTCTTC
many	TRBV12-3/TRBV12-4	NA	TRBJ2-1	CASSFSYEQFF	TGTGCCAGCAGTTTCAGTTATGAGCAGTTCTTC
NA	TRBV2	NA	TRBJ2-3	CASGPLLGDTQYF	TGTGCCAGCGGCCCCCTACTAGGAGATACGCAGTATTTT